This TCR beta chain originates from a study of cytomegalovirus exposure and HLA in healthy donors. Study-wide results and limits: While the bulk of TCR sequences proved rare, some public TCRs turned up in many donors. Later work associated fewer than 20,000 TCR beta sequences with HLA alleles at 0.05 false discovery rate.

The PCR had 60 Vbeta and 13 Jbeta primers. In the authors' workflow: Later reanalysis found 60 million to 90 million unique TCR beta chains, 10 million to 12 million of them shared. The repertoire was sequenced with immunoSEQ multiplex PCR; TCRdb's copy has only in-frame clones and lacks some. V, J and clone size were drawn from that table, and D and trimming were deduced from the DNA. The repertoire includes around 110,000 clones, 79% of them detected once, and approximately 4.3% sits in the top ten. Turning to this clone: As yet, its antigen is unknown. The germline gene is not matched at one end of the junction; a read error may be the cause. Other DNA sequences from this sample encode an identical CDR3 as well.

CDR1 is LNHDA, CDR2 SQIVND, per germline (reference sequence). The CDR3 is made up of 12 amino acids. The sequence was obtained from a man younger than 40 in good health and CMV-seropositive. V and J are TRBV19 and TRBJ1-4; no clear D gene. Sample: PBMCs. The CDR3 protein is CASISAGEKLFF. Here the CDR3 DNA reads TGCGCCAGTATCTCGGCGGGTGAAAAACTGTTTTTT.